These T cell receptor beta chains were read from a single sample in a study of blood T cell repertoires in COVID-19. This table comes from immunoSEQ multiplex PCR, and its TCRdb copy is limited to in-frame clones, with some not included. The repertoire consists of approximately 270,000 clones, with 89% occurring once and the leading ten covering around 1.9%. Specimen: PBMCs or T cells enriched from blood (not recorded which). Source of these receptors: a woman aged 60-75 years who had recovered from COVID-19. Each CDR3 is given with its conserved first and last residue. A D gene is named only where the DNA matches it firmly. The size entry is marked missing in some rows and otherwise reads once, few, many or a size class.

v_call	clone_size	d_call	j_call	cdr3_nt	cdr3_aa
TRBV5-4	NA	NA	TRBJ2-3	TGTGCCAGCAGCTCTGGGGGACTCACAGATACGCAGTATTTT	CASSSGGLTDTQYF
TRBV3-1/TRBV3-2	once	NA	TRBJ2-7	TGTGCCAGCAGCCAAGTCTATGGGAGCGAGCAGTACTTC	CASSQVYGSEQYF
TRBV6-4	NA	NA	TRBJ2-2	TGTGCCAGCAGTGACTCGTTCATGGGGCACACCGGGGAGCTGTTTTTT	CASSDSFMGHTGELFF
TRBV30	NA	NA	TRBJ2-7	TGTGCCTGGGGTTTCTACCCCGAGCAGTACTTC	CAWGFYPEQYF
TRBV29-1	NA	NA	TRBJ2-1	TGCAGCGTCCCAGCCGGCGGTCTTACCCGGGAATACCGATACAATGAGCAGTTCTTC	CSVPAGGLTREYRYNEQFF
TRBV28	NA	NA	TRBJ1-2	TGTGCCAGCAGTTCGGGGGTCTATGGCTACACCTTC	CASSSGVYGYTF
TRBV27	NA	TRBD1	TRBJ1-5	TGTGCCAGCAGAACGGGACAGGGACGCAATCAGCCCCAGCATTTT	CASRTGQGRNQPQHF
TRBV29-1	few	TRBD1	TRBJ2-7	TGCAGCGTTGCAGGACAGGGGATCGACGAGCAGTACTTC	CSVAGQGIDEQYF
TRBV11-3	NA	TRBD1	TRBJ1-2	TGTGCCAGCAGCCGGGGACAGGGAGTGGGTGGCTACACCTTC	CASSRGQGVGGYTF
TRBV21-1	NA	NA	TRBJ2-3	TGTGCCAGCAGCGAGGGAGGGAGTCCTTTTAGCACAGATACGCAGTATTTT	CASSEGGSPFSTDTQYF
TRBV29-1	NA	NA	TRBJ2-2	TGCAGCGTTGAAAGGGTCGTTGGGTTTAGGGGGAACACCGGGGAGCTGTTTTTT	CSVERVVGFRGNTGELFF